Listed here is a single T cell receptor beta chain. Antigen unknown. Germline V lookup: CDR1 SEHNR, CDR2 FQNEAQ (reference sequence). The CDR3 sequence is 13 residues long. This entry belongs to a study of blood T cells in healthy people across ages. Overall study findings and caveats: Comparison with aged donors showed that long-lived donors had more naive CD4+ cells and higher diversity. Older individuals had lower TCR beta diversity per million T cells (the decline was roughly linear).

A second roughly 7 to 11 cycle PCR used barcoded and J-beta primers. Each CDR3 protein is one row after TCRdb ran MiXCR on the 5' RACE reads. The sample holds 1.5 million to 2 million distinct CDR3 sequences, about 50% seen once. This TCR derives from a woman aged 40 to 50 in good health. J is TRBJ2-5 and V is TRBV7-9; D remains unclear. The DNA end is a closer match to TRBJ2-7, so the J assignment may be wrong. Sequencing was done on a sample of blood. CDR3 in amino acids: CASSRAAVREQYF. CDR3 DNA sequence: TGTGCCAGCAGCCGCGCGGCGGTACGCGAGCAGTACTTC.